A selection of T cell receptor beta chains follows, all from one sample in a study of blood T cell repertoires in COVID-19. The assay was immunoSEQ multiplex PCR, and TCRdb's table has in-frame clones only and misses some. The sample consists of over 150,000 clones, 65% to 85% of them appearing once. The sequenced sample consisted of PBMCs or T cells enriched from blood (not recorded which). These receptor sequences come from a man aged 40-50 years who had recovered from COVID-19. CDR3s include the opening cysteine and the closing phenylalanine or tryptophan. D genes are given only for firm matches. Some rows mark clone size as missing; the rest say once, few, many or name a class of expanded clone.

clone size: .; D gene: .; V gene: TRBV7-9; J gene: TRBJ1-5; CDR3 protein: CASSFQGTNQPQHF; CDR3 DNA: TGTGCCAGCAGCTTCCAGGGTACCAATCAGCCCCAGCATTTT
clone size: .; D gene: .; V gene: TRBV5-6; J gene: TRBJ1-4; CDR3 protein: CASSYRSGMGEKLFF; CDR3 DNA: TGTGCCAGCAGCTATAGATCAGGGATGGGTGAAAAACTGTTTTTT
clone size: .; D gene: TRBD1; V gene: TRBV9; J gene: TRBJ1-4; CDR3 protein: CASSVAGTGGRELFF; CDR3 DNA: TGTGCCAGCAGCGTTGCCGGGACAGGGGGCAGGGAACTGTTTTTT
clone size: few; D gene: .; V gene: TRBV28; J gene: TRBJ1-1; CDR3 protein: CASSLSGGSEAFF; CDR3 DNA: TGTGCCAGCAGTTTATCGGGTGGAAGTGAAGCTTTCTTT
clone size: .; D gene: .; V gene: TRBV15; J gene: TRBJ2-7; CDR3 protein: CATSRADNYEQYF; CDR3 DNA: TGTGCCACCAGCAGAGCAGACAACTACGAGCAGTACTTC
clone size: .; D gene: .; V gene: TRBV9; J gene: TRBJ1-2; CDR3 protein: CASSVGGSFYGYTF; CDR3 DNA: TGTGCCAGCAGCGTAGGCGGCAGCTTCTATGGCTACACCTTC
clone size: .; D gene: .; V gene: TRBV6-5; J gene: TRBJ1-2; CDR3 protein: CASSYGGGRSNYGYTF; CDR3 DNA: TGTGCCAGCAGTTACGGGGGGGGCAGGTCTAACTATGGCTACACCTTC
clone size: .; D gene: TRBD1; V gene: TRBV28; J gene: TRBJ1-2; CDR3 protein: CASRAKGQGVGDYTF; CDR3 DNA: TGTGCCAGCAGAGCAAAGGGACAGGGGGTGGGGGACTACACCTTC
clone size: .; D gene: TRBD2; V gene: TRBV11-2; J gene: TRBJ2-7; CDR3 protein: CASRFIAGGLEQYF; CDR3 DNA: TGTGCCAGCAGGTTCATAGCGGGGGGGCTGGAGCAGTACTTC
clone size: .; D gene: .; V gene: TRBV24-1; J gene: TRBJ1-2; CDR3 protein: CATSDYAAGGYTF; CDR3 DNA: TGTGCCACCAGTGATTACGCGGCGGGGGGCTACACCTTC
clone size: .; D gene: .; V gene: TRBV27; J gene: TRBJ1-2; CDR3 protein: CASSPTISGANYGYTF; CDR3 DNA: TGTGCCAGCAGTCCTACTATTTCAGGGGCAAACTATGGCTACACCTTC